This TCR beta chain was sequenced in a study of T-cell memory formation after mild COVID-19. Regarding the study as a whole: A balance of CD4 and CD8 characterized clones contracting day 15 to 85, whereas later expanders leaned CD4+. Nothing confirmed that second-wave clones peaking on day 37 were specific for SARS-CoV-2.

About this clonotype itself: The antigen remains unidentified.

TCRdb processed the 5' RACE reads anew with MiXCR; each CDR3 protein has one entry. The table has under 700,000 distinct CDR3 sequences, just over 20% seen once; the top ten hold around an eighth. The sample was PBMCs or a T cell subset sorted from them (not recorded which). The source is an adult woman who had mild COVID-19 (a few samples of this study predate the infection). Cell type and time point are not known.

Here the CDR3 DNA reads TGTGCCAGCAGGGCGGACCTCAATCAGCCCCAGCATTTT. Translating it yields CASRADLNQPQHF. The chain combines TRBV6-2 or TRBV6-3 with TRBJ1-5; no clear D gene. The CDR3 covers 13 residues. CDR1 and CDR2 from the germline V gene are MNHEY and SVGEGT. V was pared by 6 bases and J by 3 bases, with 9 bases between.